This T cell receptor (beta chain) came from a study of naive and memory T cell subsets. Study-wide results and caveats: Potentially, T cell activation and differentiation skew this RNA-based measurement.

A UMI-containing oligonucleotide was joined by 3' ligation to the TCR cDNA template. Cells were not sorted; total RNA input targeted roughly 1 to 1,100 ng. On this clonotype itself: Its specificity is unknown.

V lost 6 bases and J 0 bases, leaving 8 bases between the germline ends. The CDR3 contains 14 residues. Ligated cDNA underwent four rounds of PCR with nested alpha and beta constant region primers and SP2. Each CDR3 protein gets one entry after TCRdb re-called the 5' RACE reads with MiXCR. Counted here are approximately 30,000 distinct CDR3 sequences, approximately 15% occurring once; the ten biggest clones make up 2.6%. The receptor comes from a female donor in good health. This rearrangement joins TRBV12-3 or TRBV12-4 to TRBJ2-2; no definite D call. The CDR3 region has the DNA TGTGCCAGCAGAGAGTTGGCGAACACCGGGGAGCTGTTTTTT. Encoded protein: CASRELANTGELFF.